Each of the 17 T cell receptor beta chains below was sequenced from the same sample in a study of T cell responses to AZD1222 COVID-19 vaccine. The method was immunoSEQ multiplex PCR; TCRdb's version includes in-frame clones alone and lacks a portion of them. The sample lists around 71,000 clones, 80% occurring once. The specimen comprised peripheral blood, sampled 28 days after the second AZD1222 dose. The receptors were gathered from an adult who received the AZD1222 COVID-19 vaccine.

V is TRBV10-2 and J is TRBJ1-1, with D perhaps matching TRBD1 (6 bases). V was cut by 7 bases and J by 0 bases, with 12 bases left in between. The CDR3 is 14 amino acids. The germline V gene encodes CDR1 WSHSY and CDR2 SAAADI. CDR3 sequence reads: CASKSQGMNTEAFF. CDR3 coding DNA: TGCGCCAGCAAGTCGCAGGGGATGAACACTGAAGCTTTCTTT.

The CDR3 protein is CASSEIHVAKNIQYF. CDR3 sequence (DNA): TGCGCCAGCAGTGAGATCCACGTAGCCAAAAACATTCAGTACTTC. V usage is TRBV10-1 and J usage is TRBJ2-4, with D unresolved. Trimming stripped 2 bases from V and 0 bases from J, with 8 bases between. From germline, CDR1 is WNHNN and CDR2 SYGVQD (reference sequence). The CDR3 is 15 amino acids.

The rearrangement joins TRBV6-2 or TRBV6-3 to TRBJ1-2; no reliable D call. The CDR3 totals 12 residues. In germline, CDR1 is MNHEY, CDR2 SVGEGT. The ends were cut back, 2 bases at V and 4 bases at J, with 5 bases in the middle. CDR3 DNA sequence: TGTGCCAGCAGTTACGGGATCTATGGCTACACCTTC. Protein sequence: CASSYGIYGYTF.

The chain combines TRBV7-8 with TRBJ2-1; TRBD2 agrees at 14 bases. Looked up from germline, CDR1 is SGHVS and CDR2 is FQNEAQ. Trimming removed 2 bases from V and 8 bases from J; junction bases left unmatched: 2. The CDR3 totals 15 residues. CDR3 in amino acids: CASSLMTSGGDEQFF. The CDR3 DNA sequence: TGTGCCAGCAGCTTAATGACTAGCGGGGGGGATGAGCAGTTCTTC.

The V and J genes are TRBV11-3 and TRBJ2-1; tentatively, D is TRBD1 (6 bases). The CDR3 is 16 residues long. CDR1 SGHNT and CDR2 YENEEA come from the germline V gene. Trimming shortened V by 5 bases and J by 6 bases, and 20 bases separated the two germline ends. CDR3 loop: CASSPTRGLGPNEQFF. The CDR3 DNA is TGTGCCAGCAGCCCGACCAGGGGCTTGGGTCCCAATGAGCAGTTCTTC.

The genes are TRBV5-4 and TRBJ2-3; TRBD2 matches 10 bases. Trimming at V came to 5 bases and at J to 0 bases, leaving 9 bases not matched to a gene. Per germline, CDR1 SGHNT and CDR2 YYREEE (reference sequence). The CDR3 is made up of 17 amino acids. The CDR3: CASRASGGVTSTDTQYF. Here the CDR3 DNA reads TGTGCCAGCAGAGCTAGCGGGGGAGTCACTAGCACAGATACGCAGTATTTT.

This clone showed up just once. V is TRBV18 and J is TRBJ2-7, with D unresolved. The CDR3 contains 15 residues. Per germline, CDR1 KGHSH and CDR2 LQKENI. V was cut by 2 bases and J by 0 bases, with 11 bases left in between. The CDR3 sequence is CASSPVGPASYEQYF. DNA of the CDR3: TGTGCCAGCTCACCAGTCGGTCCGGCCTCCTACGAGCAGTACTTC.

The chain uses TRBV6-1 and TRBJ2-3; D not certain. Germline assignment: CDR1 MNHNS and CDR2 SASEGT. CDR3 size: 14 residues. V was shortened by 3 bases and J by 2 bases, with 9 bases between the two germline ends. The CDR3 loop is CASSDVGLTDTQYF. The CDR3, as DNA: TGTGCCAGCAGTGACGTTGGGCTCACAGATACGCAGTATTTT.

There are a few counts of this clone. The rearrangement joins TRBV19 to TRBJ2-6; D is possibly TRBD1 (6 bases). CDR1 is LNHDA and CDR2 is SQIVND in the germline V gene (reference sequence). V dropped 6 bases and J dropped 1 base, with 7 bases sitting between them. The CDR3 has 14 residues. CDR3 sequence reads: CASRQGSGANVLTF. The CDR3 DNA is TGTGCCAGTAGGCAGGGGTCTGGGGCCAACGTCCTGACTTTC.

This chain links TRBV2 with TRBJ1-5, with D unresolved. V shed 0 bases and J shed 7 bases, with 13 bases lying between them. Germline loops: CDR1 SNHLY, CDR2 FYNNEI. There are 15 residues in the CDR3. The CDR3 loop is CASSEATAGWQPQHF. The CDR3, as DNA: TGTGCCAGCAGTGAAGCGACGGCAGGCTGGCAGCCCCAGCATTTT.

The chain couples TRBV5-8 to TRBJ2-7, with D perhaps being TRBD1 or TRBD2 (5 bases each). Per germline, CDR1 SGHTS and CDR2 YDEGEE. V dropped 1 base and J dropped 7 bases, with 15 bases sitting between them. This CDR3 has 14 amino acids. Here the CDR3 reads CASSLTGQGGEQYF. CDR3 in DNA: TGTGCCAGCAGCTTGACGGGGCAGGGCGGAGAGCAGTACTTC.

The rearrangement joins TRBV28 to TRBJ1-2; TRBD1 aligns across 7 bases. The CDR3 runs to 13 residues. The junction had 5 bases not matched to a gene; V was cut back by 6 bases and J by 4 bases. The germline V gene has CDR1 MDHEN and CDR2 SYDVKM. The CDR3 loop reads CASRFRGAYGYTF. CDR3 coding DNA: TGTGCCAGCAGATTCAGGGGGGCCTATGGCTACACCTTC.

The genes are TRBV6-2 or TRBV6-3 and TRBJ2-1; TRBD2 agrees at 8 bases. Germline V gene lookup returns CDR1 MNHEY and CDR2 SVGEGT. Trimming cost V 3 bases and J 5 bases; bases outside gene matches: 12. This CDR3 is built from 17 residues. CDR3 loop: CASSYSFGTRGNNEQFF. For the CDR3, the DNA is TGTGCCAGCAGTTATTCATTTGGGACTAGAGGGAACAATGAGCAGTTCTTC.

The chain links TRBV28 to TRBJ2-5; D not resolved. The V end was cut by 4 bases, the J end by 0 bases, with 9 bases between. The CDR3 totals 14 residues. Germline V gene lookup returns CDR1 MDHEN and CDR2 SYDVKM. The CDR3 DNA reads as TGTGCCAGCAGTTCCCGCAATAACCAAGAGACCCAGTACTTC. It yields the protein CASSSRNNQETQYF.

The J gene is TRBJ1-2, the V gene TRBV5-8; the D is unclear. The CDR3 runs to 15 residues. In germline, CDR1 is SGHTS, CDR2 YDEGEE. V lost 5 bases and J lost 5, with 19 bases in between. In nucleotides, the CDR3 is TGTGCCAGCAGTTTAGGACTCCCTGTTGTTTATGGCTACACCTTC. Its translation: CASSLGLPVVYGYTF.

J is TRBJ1-6 and V is TRBV7-2, with D perhaps matching TRBD1 (6 bases). Germline assignment: CDR1 SGHTA and CDR2 FQGNSA. The V gene lost 4 bases and the J gene lost 4 bases, with 11 bases spanning the gap. The CDR3 contains 15 residues. CDR3 bases: TGTGCCAGCAGCTCTCGGACAGTTTATAATTCACCCCTCCACTTT. The encoded protein is CASSSRTVYNSPLHF.

The chain joins TRBV7-3 to TRBJ1-1; no clear D gene. Germline V gives CDR1 SGHTA, CDR2 FQGTGA. The CDR3 length is 14 residues. The V end lost 0 bases, the J end lost 1 base, and 6 bases lay between the germline ends. For the CDR3, the DNA is TGTGCCAGCAGCTTAACTAAGGGGAACACTGAAGCTTTCTTT. Its protein product is CASSLTKGNTEAFF.